This T cell receptor beta chain was sequenced in a study of T cell clones after liver transplantation. Study summary: In this trial, immunosuppression withdrawal was attempted within 2 years of liver transplant. Patients counted as tolerant after at least one year off all immunosuppression, enzymes not exceeding twice normal. Samples came pre-transplant, pre-randomization before withdrawal, and post-randomization after withdrawal ended.

Clones were sequenced by immunoSEQ multiplex PCR, and TCRdb holds only the in-frame ones, with some missing. The data show about 85,000 clones, around four fifths seen once. The CDR3 loop spans 14 amino acids. V gave up 4 bases and J gave up 0 bases; unmatched junction bases: 4. Germline CDR1 is SGDLS and CDR2 is YYNGEE. The chain is built from TRBV9 and TRBJ2-7; 7 nucleotides align to TRBD1. This clonotype was sampled from a human patient who received a liver transplant. The graft donor may be the source of some T cells. The material sequenced was CD4+ T cells from blood, taken 46 months after liver transplant. This chain's CDR3 is CASSPRDSSYEQYF. For the CDR3, the DNA is TGTGCCAGCAGCCCCAGGGACAGCTCCTACGAGCAGTACTTC.